The source of this T cell receptor (beta chain) is a study of radiation and T cells in renal cell carcinoma. Study context: Nephrectomy followed 15 Gy stereotactic body radiation by 4 weeks.

Using immunoSEQ multiplex PCR, the repertoire was profiled, and TCRdb retains in-frame clones only, with some absent. Altogether almost 50,000 clones are present, 80% being singletons, with the ten largest covering roughly 30%. The time point was: blood 2 weeks post-SBRT. Indicated treatment: 15 Gy SBRT to primary tumor, nephrectomy 4 weeks later. Blood was sampled at baseline, 2 weeks and 4 weeks after SBRT. This clonotype originated in a woman in her seventies with renal cell carcinoma. The source material was blood, sampled from a patient whose treatment included radiotherapy and nephrectomy.

Here the CDR3 DNA reads TGTGCCAGCAGCTGGGGGGGGCCCTACGAGCAGTACTTC. Its translation: CASSWGGPYEQYF. The rearrangement uses TRBV5-6 and TRBJ2-7, with D tentatively TRBD2 (7 bases). Trimming removed 3 bases from V and 2 bases from J, with 9 bases in between. The CDR3 contains 13 residues. Germline V gene data show CDR1 as SGHDT and CDR2 as YYEEEE.